This TCR beta chain derives from a study of blood T cell repertoires in COVID-19. Study background: Donors in the United States, Italy and Spain gave samples during acute or convalescent COVID-19. T cells, B-cell-depleted T cells, or PBMCs supplied cDNA or gDNA.

Authors' data handling: Reference gene primer amplification in the assay estimated nucleated cell counts. Produced via immunoSEQ multiplex PCR; TCRdb's table is partial and in-frame only. That table gives V, J and clone size, and the DNA gave D and trimming. The repertoire holds 120,000 or so clones, with approximately 90% as singletons. The V segment lost 3 bases and the J segment 0 bases; nucleotides outside the gene matches: 13. Germline V gene sequence: CDR1 MDHEN, CDR2 SYDVKM. CDR3 length: 20 residues. The material sequenced was peripheral blood. The sequence came from a human donor in a cohort sampled during active COVID-19. This chain uses TRBV28 with TRBJ2-2; the match to TRBD1 covers 10 bases. The CDR3 is CASSFQPGQGSPANTGELFF. In nucleotides, the CDR3 is TGTGCCAGCAGTTTCCAGCCGGGACAGGGGTCGCCGGCGAACACCGGGGAGCTGTTTTTT.